This TCR beta chain is from a study of T cell responses to AZD1222 COVID-19 vaccine. Findings of the study overall: Unmutated variant regions are reportedly targeted by nearly half of spike-specific TCRs.

Details on this clone: Its antigen is currently unknown.

Samples with a second dose at about 4 or about 12 weeks were pooled together. The assay was immunoSEQ multiplex PCR, and TCRdb's table has in-frame clones only and misses some. The repertoire consists of more than 90,000 clones, with about 86% occurring once and the leading ten covering 15% to 20%. The V end lost 0 bases, the J end lost 10 bases, and 16 bases lay between the germline ends. This CDR3 has 15 amino acids. CDR1 is LNHNV, CDR2 YYDKDF, per germline (reference sequence). This chain links TRBV15 with TRBJ2-1; D is possibly TRBD1 or TRBD2 (5 bases each). The receptor was derived from an adult who received the AZD1222 COVID-19 vaccine. Material: peripheral blood, obtained 28 days after the second AZD1222 dose. CDR3 nucleotide sequence: TGTGCCACCAGCAGAGATCGAGGGGCTGTAAACGAGCAGTTCTTC. Its protein is CATSRDRGAVNEQFF.